This record covers a single TCR beta chain. What it binds is not known. The data belong to a study of cytomegalovirus exposure and HLA in healthy donors. PCR employed 60 Vbeta and 13 Jbeta primers. Original methodology: Roughly 12 million of tens of millions of unique TCR beta chains were shared, per a later count. Clones were read by immunoSEQ multiplex PCR, and TCRdb kept only the in-frame ones, dropping some. V, J and clone size are taken as reported in that table, and D and trimming were inferred from the DNA itself. The sample includes 120,000 or so clones, about 80% of them seen just once. Notes on the study in general: What TCR beta sequences reportedly achieved was accurate prediction of HLA-A and HLA-B alleles in most subjects. An analysis that came later showed most CMV-associated TCR beta chains appearing HLA-restricted.

Germline CDR1 reads KGHSH; CDR2 reads LQKENI. Between the trimmed V and J ends, which lost 0 bases and 5 bases, there was a span of 10 bases. The CDR3 covers 15 residues. The clonotype was recovered from a male donor in good health and CMV-seronegative. The sample taken for sequencing was PBMCs. The chain recombines TRBV18 with TRBJ1-4; D might be TRBD1 (6 bases). CDR3 region: CASSPPGQRNEKLFF. CDR3 coding DNA: TGTGCCAGCTCACCACCGGGACAACGAAATGAAAAACTGTTTTTT. Full variable domain (rest looked up from reference TRBV18 and TRBJ1-4): NAGVMQNPRHLVRRRGQEARLRCSPMKGHSHVYWYRQLPEEGLKFMVYLQKENIIDESGMPKERFSAEFPKEGPSILRIQQVVRGDSAAYFCASSPPGQRNEKLFFGSGTQLSVL.